Listed below are T cell receptor beta chains from one sample, sequenced in a study of T cell changes during pregnancy in multiple sclerosis. Profiling relied on immunoSEQ multiplex PCR, and the TCRdb table lists in-frame clones only, not all of them. The sample has roughly 100,000 clones, about nine tenths seen once; the top ten hold about 1.7%. The sequences come from peripheral blood, collected after pregnancy. Receptor source: a female donor in good health, enrolled as a control in a pregnancy study. Both conserved end residues are part of each CDR3. The D gene is left open where the match is weak. Size values are once, few and many counts, or a class for expanded clones, and some rows have none.

cdr3_nt: TGTGCCAGCAGTGAAGAACGGGGGTACGGTGAGCAGTTCTTC
cdr3_aa: CASSEERGYGEQFF
v_call: TRBV6-1
j_call: TRBJ2-1
clone_size: .
d_call: .

cdr3_nt: TGTGCCAGCAGCCCCCGTCGGGGACAGGGAAATTACTACGAGCAGTACTTC
cdr3_aa: CASSPRRGQGNYYEQYF
v_call: TRBV7-2
j_call: TRBJ2-7
clone_size: .
d_call: TRBD1

cdr3_nt: TGTGCCAGCAGTAGGGGGACCAACTATGGCTACACCTTC
cdr3_aa: CASSRGTNYGYTF
v_call: TRBV25-1
j_call: TRBJ1-2
clone_size: once
d_call: .

cdr3_nt: TGTGCCAGCAGTGGACAGGGCCAGCAAAACATTCAGTACTTC
cdr3_aa: CASSGQGQQNIQYF
v_call: TRBV28
j_call: TRBJ2-4
clone_size: .
d_call: TRBD1

cdr3_nt: TGCGCCAGCAGCCAAGTCCCAGACAGGGGAAGAGTGAACACTGAAGCTTTCTTT
cdr3_aa: CASSQVPDRGRVNTEAFF
v_call: TRBV4-1
j_call: TRBJ1-1
clone_size: .
d_call: TRBD1

cdr3_nt: TGTGCCAGCAGCTTGACGGACAGGGCTGTAGATACGCAGTATTTT
cdr3_aa: CASSLTDRAVDTQYF
v_call: TRBV11-2
j_call: TRBJ2-3
clone_size: .
d_call: TRBD1

cdr3_nt: TGCAGCGTTGAAGATGGACAGGGACAGGGTCATCGCTATGGCTACACCTTC
cdr3_aa: CSVEDGQGQGHRYGYTF
v_call: TRBV29-1
j_call: TRBJ1-2
clone_size: .
d_call: TRBD1

cdr3_nt: TGCGCCAGCAGCTCGGACACGGCTGATTTTGGAGAGCCCCACACCATATATTTT
cdr3_aa: CASSSDTADFGEPHTIYF
v_call: TRBV5-1
j_call: TRBJ1-3
clone_size: once
d_call: .

cdr3_nt: TGTGCTAGCAGCCCCGGGAGGGGAAGCTCCTACGAGCAGTACTTC
cdr3_aa: CASSPGRGSSYEQYF
v_call: TRBV7-7
j_call: TRBJ2-7
clone_size: once
d_call: TRBD2

cdr3_nt: TGTGCCAGCAGCGGAAGACAGTATAACACCGGGGAGCTGTTTTTT
cdr3_aa: CASSGRQYNTGELFF
v_call: TRBV9
j_call: TRBJ2-2
clone_size: .
d_call: .

cdr3_nt: TGTGCCAGCAGCGGATGGCCTGGAAACACCATATATTTT
cdr3_aa: CASSGWPGNTIYF
v_call: TRBV9
j_call: TRBJ1-3
clone_size: once
d_call: .

cdr3_nt: TGTGCCAGCAGTTACCGGGACTATGTTGCAGATACGCAGTATTTT
cdr3_aa: CASSYRDYVADTQYF
v_call: TRBV6-5
j_call: TRBJ2-3
clone_size: .
d_call: TRBD2

cdr3_nt: TGTGCCAGCAGCGTAGGTCCGACAGGGCATGGCTACACCTTC
cdr3_aa: CASSVGPTGHGYTF
v_call: TRBV9
j_call: TRBJ1-2
clone_size: .
d_call: TRBD1

cdr3_nt: TGTGCCAGCAGCTCGGGGGGCACAGTTAGCTACGAGCAGTACTTC
cdr3_aa: CASSSGGTVSYEQYF
v_call: TRBV7-6
j_call: TRBJ2-7
clone_size: .
d_call: .

cdr3_nt: TGTGCCAGCAGCTTAGCCTCGGATCAGCCCCAGCATTTT
cdr3_aa: CASSLASDQPQHF
v_call: TRBV7-2
j_call: TRBJ1-5
clone_size: .
d_call: .

cdr3_nt: TGTGCCAGCAGAGACGAACTCCTACAGGGGGCTACTGAAAACTATGGCTACACCTTC
cdr3_aa: CASRDELLQGATENYGYTF
v_call: TRBV9
j_call: TRBJ1-2
clone_size: .
d_call: TRBD1

cdr3_nt: TGTGCCAGCAGTTACTCGGGGGCGGGGGGTCCCCTTACGCAGTATTTT
cdr3_aa: CASSYSGAGGPLTQYF
v_call: TRBV6-6
j_call: TRBJ2-3
clone_size: .
d_call: TRBD2

cdr3_nt: TGTGCCAGCAGTTTCTTTACAGGGGAGAACACTGAAGCTTTCTTT
cdr3_aa: CASSFFTGENTEAFF
v_call: TRBV11-2
j_call: TRBJ1-1
clone_size: few
d_call: TRBD1

cdr3_nt: TGTGCCAGCAGCGGGACAGGGGGTTCCTACGAGCAGTACTTC
cdr3_aa: CASSGTGGSYEQYF
v_call: TRBV9
j_call: TRBJ2-7
clone_size: .
d_call: TRBD1

cdr3_nt: TGCGCCAGCAGCTTGTCGGGGGGTCCGGATTCACCCCTCCACTTT
cdr3_aa: CASSLSGGPDSPLHF
v_call: TRBV5-1
j_call: TRBJ1-6
clone_size: once
d_call: .

cdr3_nt: TGTGCCAGTAGTATTGGGACAGGGCCAAATTCACCCCTCCACTTT
cdr3_aa: CASSIGTGPNSPLHF
v_call: TRBV19
j_call: TRBJ1-6
clone_size: .
d_call: TRBD1

cdr3_nt: TGTGCCAGCAACCCCTCGGCGGGGCCTAGGGGCTACACCTTC
cdr3_aa: CASNPSAGPRGYTF
v_call: TRBV7-2
j_call: TRBJ1-2
clone_size: .
d_call: .

cdr3_nt: TGTGCCAGCAGCTTAGGCGGGGTTTACGATCAGCCCCAGCATTTT
cdr3_aa: CASSLGGVYDQPQHF
v_call: TRBV7-2
j_call: TRBJ1-5
clone_size: .
d_call: .

cdr3_nt: TGTGCCAGCTCACCCGGTACGAACACCGGGGAACTGTTTTTT
cdr3_aa: CASSPGTNTGELFF
v_call: TRBV18
j_call: TRBJ2-2
clone_size: .
d_call: .

cdr3_nt: TGTGCCAGCAGTTTCGTCCAAGGTACAGATGAAGCTTTCTTT
cdr3_aa: CASSFVQGTDEAFF
v_call: TRBV28
j_call: TRBJ1-1
clone_size: few
d_call: .

cdr3_nt: TGCAGCGCCCCAGGGATTTCTGGAAACACCATATATTTT
cdr3_aa: CSAPGISGNTIYF
v_call: TRBV29-1
j_call: TRBJ1-3
clone_size: .
d_call: .

cdr3_nt: TGTGCCAGCAGCCTGGACGGGAATCAGCCCCAGCATTTT
cdr3_aa: CASSLDGNQPQHF
v_call: TRBV5-6
j_call: TRBJ1-5
clone_size: .
d_call: .

cdr3_nt: TGTGCCAGCAGCTTTAGGCCGAGCTCGACTAGCGGGGCAGGAGAGACCCAGTACTTC
cdr3_aa: CASSFRPSSTSGAGETQYF
v_call: TRBV11-2
j_call: TRBJ2-5
clone_size: .
d_call: TRBD2

cdr3_nt: TGCGCCAGCAGTGGCACCCTCTACAATCAGCCCCAGCATTTT
cdr3_aa: CASSGTLYNQPQHF
v_call: TRBV10-1
j_call: TRBJ1-5
clone_size: once
d_call: .

cdr3_nt: TGTGCCAGCAGCGGGGGGGAGGGAACAACTAATGAAAAACTGTTTTTT
cdr3_aa: CASSGGEGTTNEKLFF
v_call: TRBV9
j_call: TRBJ1-4
clone_size: .
d_call: .

cdr3_nt: TGCGCCAGCAGCCAAGAAGGGGCTCCTGGAAACACCATATATTTT
cdr3_aa: CASSQEGAPGNTIYF
v_call: TRBV4-3
j_call: TRBJ1-3
clone_size: .
d_call: .

cdr3_nt: TGTGCCAGCAGCTCCAGGGGCGGGGAGCTGTTTTTT
cdr3_aa: CASSSRGGELFF
v_call: TRBV6-5
j_call: TRBJ2-2
clone_size: .
d_call: .

cdr3_nt: TGTGCCAGCAGCGCCGGGACTAGCGGGGCCCAGACCCAGTACTTC
cdr3_aa: CASSAGTSGAQTQYF
v_call: TRBV7-3
j_call: TRBJ2-5
clone_size: once
d_call: TRBD2

cdr3_nt: TGTGCCAGCAGTTGGGGAGATATGAACACTGAAGCTTTCTTT
cdr3_aa: CASSWGDMNTEAFF
v_call: TRBV7-9
j_call: TRBJ1-1
clone_size: few
d_call: .

cdr3_nt: TGTGCCAGCTCACCACAGGGAGACGAGCAGTACTTC
cdr3_aa: CASSPQGDEQYF
v_call: TRBV18
j_call: TRBJ2-7
clone_size: once
d_call: .

cdr3_nt: TGTGCCAGCAGCTTCCCAGGCTACGAGCAGTACTTC
cdr3_aa: CASSFPGYEQYF
v_call: TRBV11-3
j_call: TRBJ2-7
clone_size: .
d_call: .

cdr3_nt: TGTGCCAGCAGCCTCCTTAGAAGTGCGAACACTGAAGCTTTCTTT
cdr3_aa: CASSLLRSANTEAFF
v_call: TRBV7-2
j_call: TRBJ1-1
clone_size: .
d_call: .

cdr3_nt: TGTGCCACCAGCAGAGATATTCAGGGAAACACCGGGGAGCTGTTTTTT
cdr3_aa: CATSRDIQGNTGELFF
v_call: TRBV15
j_call: TRBJ2-2
clone_size: .
d_call: .

cdr3_nt: TGTGCCAGCAGCGTGTTGGGGGCCGCTGAAGCTTTCTTT
cdr3_aa: CASSVLGAAEAFF
v_call: TRBV5-4
j_call: TRBJ1-1
clone_size: .
d_call: .

cdr3_nt: TGTGCCAGCTCACCACTTAGAGAGGGTGCCGGGGAGCTGTTTTTT
cdr3_aa: CASSPLREGAGELFF
v_call: TRBV18
j_call: TRBJ2-2
clone_size: few
d_call: .

cdr3_nt: TGTGCCAGCAGCACGGACAGCCTGAACACTGAAGCTTTCTTT
cdr3_aa: CASSTDSLNTEAFF
v_call: TRBV7-2
j_call: TRBJ1-1
clone_size: .
d_call: .

cdr3_nt: TGTGCCAGCTCACCAGGGAGGGATGGCTACACCTTC
cdr3_aa: CASSPGRDGYTF
v_call: TRBV18
j_call: TRBJ1-2
clone_size: .
d_call: .

cdr3_nt: TGTGCCAGCAGAACTACTCTGGGGGGTGGGGCCAACGTCCTGACTTTC
cdr3_aa: CASRTTLGGGANVLTF
v_call: TRBV28
j_call: TRBJ2-6
clone_size: .
d_call: .

cdr3_nt: TGCGCCAGCGGACCGGGGGGGGGTGGCACTGAAGCTTTCTTT
cdr3_aa: CASGPGGGGTEAFF
v_call: TRBV23-1
j_call: TRBJ1-1
clone_size: .
d_call: .

cdr3_nt: TGTGCCAGCAGCTTAGAACAGGGGGAGGTCTATGGCTACACCTTC
cdr3_aa: CASSLEQGEVYGYTF
v_call: TRBV7-2
j_call: TRBJ1-2
clone_size: .
d_call: TRBD1

cdr3_nt: TGTGCCAGCAGCACAGGGGTGTCAGGCTACACCTTC
cdr3_aa: CASSTGVSGYTF
v_call: TRBV9
j_call: TRBJ1-2
clone_size: .
d_call: TRBD1

cdr3_nt: TGTGCCAGCAGCGTGGAGGGGGCGCGGGGTGGCTACACCTTC
cdr3_aa: CASSVEGARGGYTF
v_call: TRBV9
j_call: TRBJ1-2
clone_size: .
d_call: TRBD1

cdr3_nt: TGTGCCAGCAGACACACTTCCGGGACTAACTCCTACGAGCAGTACTTC
cdr3_aa: CASRHTSGTNSYEQYF
v_call: TRBV13
j_call: TRBJ2-7
clone_size: medium-sized
d_call: TRBD2

cdr3_nt: TGCACCAGCAGCCAAGATCGGGGAGGTGGCTACACCTTC
cdr3_aa: CTSSQDRGGGYTF
v_call: TRBV1
j_call: TRBJ1-2
clone_size: .
d_call: .

cdr3_nt: TGTGCCATCAGTGTAGGGGACAGGAGCACAGATACGCAGTATTTT
cdr3_aa: CAISVGDRSTDTQYF
v_call: TRBV10-3
j_call: TRBJ2-3
clone_size: .
d_call: TRBD1

cdr3_nt: TGCGCCAGCGGCGGAGGAAACACCATATATTTT
cdr3_aa: CASGGGNTIYF
v_call: TRBV5-1
j_call: TRBJ1-3
clone_size: .
d_call: .